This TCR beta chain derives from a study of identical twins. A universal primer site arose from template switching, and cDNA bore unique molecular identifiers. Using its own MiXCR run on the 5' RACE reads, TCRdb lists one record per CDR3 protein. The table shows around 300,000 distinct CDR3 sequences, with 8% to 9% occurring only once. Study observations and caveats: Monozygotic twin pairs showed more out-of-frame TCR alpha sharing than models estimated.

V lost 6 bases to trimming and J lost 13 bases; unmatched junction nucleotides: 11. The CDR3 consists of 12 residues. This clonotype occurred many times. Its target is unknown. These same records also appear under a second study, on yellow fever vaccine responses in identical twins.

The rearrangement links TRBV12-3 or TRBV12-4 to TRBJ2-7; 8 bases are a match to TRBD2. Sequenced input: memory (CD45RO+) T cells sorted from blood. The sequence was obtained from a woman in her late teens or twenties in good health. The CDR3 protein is CASREMGREAYF. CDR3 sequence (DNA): TGTGCCAGCAGAGAAATGGGGCGGGAGGCCTACTTC.